What follows are 15 T cell receptor beta chains derived from one specimen sequenced in a study of blood T cell repertoires in COVID-19. Only in-frame clones appear in the TCRdb table, and some are missing; sequencing was by immunoSEQ multiplex PCR. Altogether over 300,000 clones are present, approximately 83% being singletons, with the ten largest covering roughly 2.2%. Sequencing input: PBMCs or T cells enriched from blood (not recorded which). These TCRs come from a man aged 25-40 years who had recovered from COVID-19.

The chain has TRBV4-1 and TRBJ2-5; D is ambiguous. CDR3 length: 17 amino acids. Germline CDR1 is MGHRA and CDR2 is YSYEKL. V shed 3 bases and J shed 2 bases, with 19 bases lying between them. The CDR3 bases are TGCGCCAGCAGCCACACCCTCGCAGCAGGAATTCAAGAGACCCAGTACTTC. Translating gives CASSHTLAAGIQETQYF.

CDR3 residues: CASSLVGANTEAFF. CDR3 sequence (DNA): TGTGCCAGCAGCTTGGTAGGGGCTAACACTGAAGCTTTCTTT. The V gene is TRBV5-6, the J gene TRBJ1-1; possibly TRBD1 for D (5 bases). V shed 0 bases and J shed 2 bases, with 8 bases lying between them. From germline, CDR1 is SGHDT and CDR2 YYEEEE. There are 14 residues in the CDR3. The complete variable domain, with remaining parts taken from reference TRBV5-6 and TRBJ1-1, reads DAGVTQSPTHLIKTRGQQVTLRCSPKSGHDTVSWYQQALGQGPQFIFQYYEEEERQRGNFPDRFSGHQFPNYSSELNVNALLLGDSALYLCASSLVGANTEAFFGQGTRLTVV.

The chain recombines TRBV30 with TRBJ1-6; 7 nucleotides line up with TRBD1. Germline-derived CDR1 and CDR2 are GTSNPN and SVGIG (reference sequence). Germline trimming cut 2 bases from V and 10 bases from J; bases unmatched to any gene: 8. The CDR3 has 14 residues. Written as DNA, the CDR3 is TGTGCCTGGAGTTTACAGGGGATTAACTCACCCCTCCACTTT. This translates into CAWSLQGINSPLHF.

The chain employs TRBV12-3 or TRBV12-4 and TRBJ1-2; the match to TRBD1 covers 8 bases. With 5 bases clipped from V and 7 bases from J, the junction kept 3 bases outside the gene matches. The CDR3 loop spans 12 amino acids. The CDR3 coding sequence is TGTGCCAGCAGTGGACAGGGTTTTGGCTACACCTTC. It encodes CASSGQGFGYTF.

The rearrangement links TRBV7-9 to TRBJ1-1; 9 nucleotides line up with TRBD1. Germline V gene data show CDR1 as SEHNR and CDR2 as FQNEAQ (reference sequence). The CDR3 covers 15 residues. Trimming took 1 base from V and 5 from J; bases not matched to a gene: 5. CDR3 sequence: CASSLDGTGSTEAFF. The CDR3 DNA reads as TGTGCCAGCAGCTTAGATGGGACAGGGTCTACTGAAGCTTTCTTT. Filled out from reference TRBV7-9 and TRBJ1-1, the complete variable domain reads DTGVSQNPRHKITKRGQNVTFRCDPISEHNRLYWYRQTLGQGPEFLTYFQNEAQLEKSRLLSDRFSAERPKGSFSTLEIQRTEQGDSAMYLCASSLDGTGSTEAFFGQGTRLTVV.

In DNA, the CDR3 is TGTGCCACCAGGGACAAGGCCCGAACATCATATGGCTACACCTTC. It yields the protein CATRDKARTSYGYTF. The rearrangement uses TRBV19 and TRBJ1-2; a possible D gene is TRBD1 (6 bases). Germline values: CDR1 LNHDA, CDR2 SQIVND (reference sequence). The CDR3 length is 15 residues. The V and J ends lost 10 bases and 5 bases respectively, with 23 bases between them.

The chain couples TRBV4-3 to TRBJ2-7; the D gene is possibly TRBD1 (5 bases). CDR3 length: 13 amino acids. The ends were cut back, 0 bases at V and 6 bases at J, with 9 bases in the middle. Germline CDR1 is LGHNA and CDR2 is YSLEER. CDR3: CASSQEVQGEQYF. CDR3 DNA: TGCGCCAGCAGCCAAGAGGTTCAGGGCGAGCAGTACTTC.

This rearrangement joins TRBV19 to TRBJ2-7, with 8 nucleotides matching TRBD1. This CDR3 spans 14 amino acids. Trimming took 7 bases from V and 2 from J; bases not matched to a gene: 7. CDR1 is LNHDA and CDR2 is SQIVND in the germline V gene (reference sequence). The DNA of the CDR3 is TGTGCCAGTAATGAGCGACAGGGGACCTACGAGCAGTACTTC. Its translation is CASNERQGTYEQYF.

This clone appeared once. The V call is TRBV5-6, the J call TRBJ1-4; D remains unclear. This CDR3 comprises 15 residues. With 4 bases removed from V and 8 bases from J, the gap between germline ends came to 18 bases. Germline CDR1 and CDR2: SGHDT and YYEEEE. CDR3 loop: CASSVVVKRGEKLFF. The CDR3 bases are TGTGCCAGCAGCGTGGTGGTTAAGCGTGGGGAAAAACTGTTTTTT.

The V call is TRBV19, the J call TRBJ2-7, with TRBD1 matching 7 bases. The trim removed 0 bases at V and 3 bases at J, leaving 8 bases unmatched. CDR3 length: 16 residues. Germline-derived CDR1 and CDR2 are LNHDA and SQIVND (reference sequence). The DNA for the CDR3 is TGTGCCAGTAGTATAGACTCCCGGACAGGAGGCTACGAGCAGTACTTC. This sequence encodes CASSIDSRTGGYEQYF.

The chain joins TRBV2 to TRBJ2-7; D is possibly TRBD2 (5 bases). The V and J ends lost 3 bases and 8 bases respectively, with 20 bases between them. Germline CDR1 SNHLY, CDR2 FYNNEI. The CDR3 contains 15 residues. This chain's CDR3 is CASSERVTASTKQYF. The DNA of the CDR3 is TGTGCCAGCAGTGAGCGGGTCACGGCCTCTACGAAGCAGTACTTC.

This chain uses TRBV5-1 with TRBJ2-3; TRBD2 is a possible D gene (6 bases). The V end was cut by 0 bases, the J end by 0 bases, with 11 bases between. Per the germline V gene, CDR1 is SGHRS and CDR2 is YFSETQ. This CDR3 is built from 16 residues. CDR3 DNA: TGCGCCAGCAGCTTGGTTATAGCGGCTAGCACAGATACGCAGTATTTT. Its protein product is CASSLVIAASTDTQYF.

This chain links TRBV7-8 with TRBJ2-2, with TRBD1 matching 8 bases. Unmatched junction bases numbered 4, after V lost 4 bases and J lost 6 bases. CDR1 is SGHVS, CDR2 FQNEAQ, per germline. The CDR3 is 14 amino acids. The CDR3 coding sequence is TGTGCCAGCAGCTCCGACAGGGGATCCGGGGAGCTGTTTTTT. It is translated as CASSSDRGSGELFF.

The V call is TRBV27, the J call TRBJ2-7; D may be TRBD1 (5 bases). Germline-derived CDR1 and CDR2 are MNHEY and SMNVEV (reference sequence). This CDR3 region has 15 residues. V was clipped by 0 bases and J by 5 bases, with 14 bases between them. The CDR3 loop reads CASSLSPRTRHEQYF. The DNA for the CDR3 is TGTGCCAGCAGTTTATCTCCGCGGACACGACACGAGCAGTACTTC.

V gene TRBV7-8 combines with J gene TRBJ1-3; a possible D gene is TRBD1 (6 bases). This CDR3 contains 16 residues. Deletions cut 0 bases from V and 0 bases from J, with 9 bases between. The germline V gene encodes CDR1 SGHVS and CDR2 FQNEAQ. CDR3 nucleotides: TGTGCCAGCAGCTTAGCCCCCAGGGGCTCTGGAAACACCATATATTTT. This encodes CASSLAPRGSGNTIYF.